The 32 T cell receptor beta chains given below trace back to one sample, sequenced in a study of OX40 agonist ivuxolimab in advanced cancers. Assay used: immunoSEQ multiplex PCR; TCRdb lists only in-frame clones, some missing. The sample has some 150,000 clones; approximately 90% are singletons. The sequencing used CD4+ or CD8+ T cells sorted from blood, collected in a trial of the OX40 agonist ivuxolimab. The source is an adult with an advanced solid tumor such as melanoma, head and neck, liver or kidney cancer.

The V gene is TRBV18, the J gene TRBJ2-2, with 11 nucleotides matching TRBD1. Germline V lookup: CDR1 KGHSH, CDR2 LQKENI. This CDR3 contains 16 residues. V was pared by 3 bases and J by 6 bases, with 6 bases of the junction left unmatched. The CDR3 is CASSPRTGGASGELFF. The CDR3 nucleotides read TGTGCCAGCTCACCCCGGACAGGGGGCGCGTCCGGGGAGCTGTTTTTT.

The V call is TRBV27, the J call TRBJ2-1, with a possible D match to TRBD2 (5 bases). Germline values: CDR1 MNHEY, CDR2 SMNVEV (reference sequence). The CDR3 consists of 15 residues. Trimming left V 3 bases short and J 4 bases short, with 13 bases between. In DNA form, the CDR3 reads TGTGCCAGCAGTTTGCGTGGCGGGTCTTACAATGAGCAGTTCTTC. Its protein product is CASSLRGGSYNEQFF.

The chain is built from TRBV30 and TRBJ2-3, with 12 bases matching TRBD2. With 2 bases clipped from V and 4 bases from J, the junction kept 19 bases outside the gene matches. Germline CDR1 is GTSNPN and CDR2 is SVGIG (reference sequence). The CDR3 is 20 residues long. The CDR3 coding sequence is TGTGCCTGGAGTCCGACCCTCTACCAATCTAGCGGGAGGGCCCCAGATACGCAGTATTTT. It codes for CAWSPTLYQSSGRAPDTQYF. The entire variable domain, with the rest obtained from reference TRBV30 and TRBJ2-3, is as follows: SQTIHQWPATLVQPVGSPLSLECTVEGTSNPNLYWYRQAAGRGLQLLFYSVGIGQISSEVPQNLSASRPQDRQFILSSKKLLLSDSGFYLCAWSPTLYQSSGRAPDTQYFGPGTRLTVL.

The chain couples TRBV18 to TRBJ2-5, with a possible D match to TRBD2 (6 bases). Per germline, CDR1 KGHSH and CDR2 LQKENI. The ends were cut back, 3 bases at V and 1 base at J, with 15 bases in the middle. The CDR3 loop spans 16 amino acids. The chain's CDR3 is CASSPRREKAQETQYF. The CDR3 nucleotides are TGTGCCAGCTCACCGAGACGGGAGAAGGCCCAAGAGACCCAGTACTTC.

This sequence joins TRBV5-1 and TRBJ2-1, with no clear D. Germline assignment: CDR1 SGHRS and CDR2 YFSETQ. This CDR3 spans 13 amino acids. Trimming pared 0 bases from V and 6 bases from J, leaving 7 bases between. This CDR3 reads CASSLGPGNEQFF. The DNA of the CDR3 is TGCGCCAGCAGCTTGGGACCGGGCAATGAGCAGTTCTTC. Complete variable domain (other parts from reference TRBV5-1 and TRBJ2-1): KAGVTQTPRYLIKTRGQQVTLSCSPISGHRSVSWYQQTPGQGLQFLFEYFSETQRNKGNFPGRFSGRQFSNSRSEMNVSTLELGDSALYLCASSLGPGNEQFFGPGTRLTVL.

The CDR3 DNA reads as TGTGCCAGCAGTTTACGGGACAGACCCTACGAGCAGTACTTC. The encoded protein is CASSLRDRPYEQYF. The rearrangement joins TRBV27 to TRBJ2-7; TRBD1 matches 7 bases. The CDR3 is made up of 14 amino acids. Losses at the gene ends were 2 bases for V and 2 bases for J; bases not matched to a gene: 3. Germline lookup yields CDR1 MNHEY and CDR2 SMNVEV (reference sequence).

The chain carries TRBV7-2 and TRBJ1-4; no clear D. V was shortened by 10 bases and J by 3 bases, with 3 bases between the two germline ends. CDR3 length: 10 residues. Per germline, CDR1 SGHTA and CDR2 FQGNSA. The CDR3 coding sequence is TGTGCCAACCCTAATGAAAAACTGTTTTTT. As protein: CANPNEKLFF. The full variable domain, with the rest looked up from reference TRBV7-2 and TRBJ1-4, is GAGVSQSPSNKVTEKGKDVELRCDPISGHTALYWYRQSLGQGLEFLIYFQGNSAPDKSGLPSDRFSAERTGGSVSTLTIQRTQQEDSAVYLCANPNEKLFFGSGTQLSVL.

The chain is built from TRBV10-1 and TRBJ2-1; D is perhaps TRBD1 (6 bases). CDR1 and CDR2 from the germline V gene are WNHNN and SYGVQD (reference sequence). V was shortened by 6 bases and J by 13 bases, with 16 bases between the two germline ends. This CDR3 is 12 amino acids long. The CDR3 sequence is CASRADTGYQFF. The CDR3 DNA follows: TGCGCCAGCAGGGCCGACACAGGGTATCAGTTCTTC.

The genes are TRBV28 and TRBJ2-1; D is possibly TRBD2 (6 bases). This CDR3 comprises 17 residues. Looked up from germline, CDR1 is MDHEN and CDR2 is SYDVKM. V was shortened by 5 bases and J by 0 bases, with 17 bases between the two germline ends. Written as DNA, the CDR3 is TGTGCCAGCAGTGCTTCGGGAGCGTTAAGCTCCTACAATGAGCAGTTCTTC. Protein sequence: CASSASGALSSYNEQFF. The variable domain in full, with the rest retrieved from reference TRBV28 and TRBJ2-1, is DVKVTQSSRYLVKRTGEKVFLECVQDMDHENMFWYRQDPGLGLRLIYFSYDVKMKEKGDIPEGYSVSREKKERFSLILESASTNQTSMYLCASSASGALSSYNEQFFGPGTRLTVL.

The chain recombines TRBV11-2 with TRBJ2-7, with TRBD1 identical over 12 bases. CDR3 size: 16 residues. Trimming removed 1 base from V and 6 bases from J; junction bases left unmatched: 7. Looked up from germline, CDR1 is SGHAT and CDR2 is FQNNGV. Here the CDR3 DNA reads TGTGCCAGCAGCTTAGGCCCCGGGACAGGGGGCTCCGAGCAGTACTTC. Translating gives CASSLGPGTGGSEQYF.

This chain joins TRBV30 and TRBJ1-1, with D possibly matching TRBD1 (5 bases). This CDR3 region has 11 residues. From germline, CDR1 is GTSNPN and CDR2 SVGIG (reference sequence). V was clipped by 4 bases and J by 4 bases, with 7 bases between them. CDR3 DNA: TGTGCCTGGAAAGGGGTCACTGAAGCTTTCTTT. The encoded protein is CAWKGVTEAFF.

The chain carries TRBV28 and TRBJ1-2; no clear D gene. The CDR3 spans 11 residues. Germline V gives CDR1 MDHEN, CDR2 SYDVKM. Trimming removed 6 bases from V and 2 bases from J, with 4 bases in between. In DNA, the CDR3 is TGTGCCAGCAGACAGAACTATGGCTACACCTTC. Its protein product is CASRQNYGYTF.

The chain has TRBV27 and TRBJ2-2, with 9 bases that match TRBD1. V lost 7 bases and J lost 4; bases outside the gene matches: 4. The CDR3 runs to 14 residues. Germline V gives CDR1 MNHEY, CDR2 SMNVEV (reference sequence). The CDR3: CASTWDRVTGELFF. Here the CDR3 DNA reads TGTGCCAGCACTTGGGACAGGGTCACCGGGGAGCTGTTTTTT.

The genes are TRBV2 and TRBJ1-2, with 9 positions matching TRBD1. The germline V gene has CDR1 SNHLY and CDR2 FYNNEI. The CDR3 sequence is 14 residues long. V lost 8 bases and J lost 4; bases outside the gene matches: 8. The CDR3 spells CASLRQGGTYGYTF. The CDR3, as DNA: TGTGCCAGCTTGAGACAGGGGGGTACCTATGGCTACACCTTC. The variable domain in full, with the rest retrieved from reference TRBV2 and TRBJ1-2, is EPEVTQTPSHQVTQMGQEVILRCVPISNHLYFYWYRQILGQKVEFLVSFYNNEISEKSEIFDDQFSVERPDGSNFTLKIRSTKLEDSAMYFCASLRQGGTYGYTFGSGTRLTVV.

The genes are TRBV5-1 and TRBJ1-2; possibly TRBD1 for D (5 bases). Germline V gene lookup returns CDR1 SGHRS and CDR2 YFSETQ. V lost 0 bases and J 8 bases, leaving 17 bases between the germline ends. CDR3 length: 15 amino acids. CDR3 residues: CASSLEGSTIQGYTF. In DNA, the CDR3 is TGCGCCAGCAGCTTGGAGGGGTCAACGATTCAAGGCTACACCTTC. Using reference TRBV5-1 and TRBJ1-2 for the parts outside the CDR3, the full variable domain is KAGVTQTPRYLIKTRGQQVTLSCSPISGHRSVSWYQQTPGQGLQFLFEYFSETQRNKGNFPGRFSGRQFSNSRSEMNVSTLELGDSALYLCASSLEGSTIQGYTFGSGTRLTVV.

V and J are TRBV28 and TRBJ2-1, with TRBD2 matching 12 bases. Looked up from germline, CDR1 is MDHEN and CDR2 is SYDVKM. The CDR3 consists of 14 residues. After removal of 6 bases from V and 4 bases from J, the junction contained 1 base not matched to a gene. The CDR3 here is CASRTSGSYNEQFF. CDR3 DNA sequence: TGTGCCAGCAGGACTAGCGGGAGTTACAATGAGCAGTTCTTC. Full variable domain (rest looked up from reference TRBV28 and TRBJ2-1): DVKVTQSSRYLVKRTGEKVFLECVQDMDHENMFWYRQDPGLGLRLIYFSYDVKMKEKGDIPEGYSVSREKKERFSLILESASTNQTSMYLCASRTSGSYNEQFFGPGTRLTVL.

The V call is TRBV5-1, the J call TRBJ2-3, with 7 bases matching TRBD1. With 4 bases clipped from V and 4 bases from J, the junction kept 15 bases outside the gene matches. Germline V lookup: CDR1 SGHRS, CDR2 YFSETQ. The CDR3 has 17 amino acids. In DNA form, the CDR3 reads TGCGCCAGCAGCCCCGAACGGGACAGTCTGACCCCAGATACGCAGTATTTT. Its translation is CASSPERDSLTPDTQYF. The full variable domain, its missing parts supplied by reference TRBV5-1 and TRBJ2-3, is KAGVTQTPRYLIKTRGQQVTLSCSPISGHRSVSWYQQTPGQGLQFLFEYFSETQRNKGNFPGRFSGRQFSNSRSEMNVSTLELGDSALYLCASSPERDSLTPDTQYFGPGTRLTVL.

The chain joins TRBV7-9 to TRBJ2-1; TRBD2 aligns across 8 bases. V shed 5 bases, J shed 1 base, and the junction held 7 bases outside the gene matches. Germline assignment: CDR1 SEHNR and CDR2 FQNEAQ (reference sequence). The CDR3 length is 16 residues. The CDR3 DNA is TGTGCCAGCAGCCTACTACTAGCGGAGTCCTACAATGAGCAGTTCTTC. This translates into CASSLLLAESYNEQFF.

V usage is TRBV28 and J usage is TRBJ1-1; TRBD1 matches at 12 bases. CDR1 and CDR2 from the germline V gene are MDHEN and SYDVKM. This CDR3 is built from 14 residues. V lost 6 bases to trimming and J lost 11 bases; unmatched junction nucleotides: 10. For the CDR3, the DNA is TGTGCCAGCAGGACCGGGACAGGGGGCGAAAGGGCTTTCTTT. Protein product: CASRTGTGGERAFF.

The rearrangement joins TRBV30 to TRBJ2-2, with 12 bases matching TRBD1. The CDR3 covers 17 residues. The junction had 8 bases not matched to a gene; V was cut back by 2 bases and J by 4 bases. Germline V gene lookup returns CDR1 GTSNPN and CDR2 SVGIG (reference sequence). CDR3: CAWSSGQGARSTGELFF. The CDR3 DNA follows: TGTGCCTGGAGTTCGGGACAGGGGGCGCGGAGCACCGGGGAGCTGTTTTTT.

This clone came up a few times. V usage is TRBV6-1 and J usage is TRBJ2-3; D gene unclear. V shed 7 bases and J shed 3 bases, with 14 bases lying between them. CDR1 and CDR2 from the germline V gene are MNHNS and SASEGT. The CDR3 consists of 14 residues. CDR3 region: CASIKSVRTDTQYF. The CDR3 region has the DNA TGTGCCAGCATCAAAAGCGTCAGGACAGATACGCAGTATTTT.

The V and J genes are TRBV5-4 and TRBJ2-5; possibly TRBD1 or TRBD2 for D (5 bases each). V was cut by 0 bases and J by 1 base, with 10 bases left in between. Per germline, CDR1 SGHNT and CDR2 YYREEE (reference sequence). CDR3 size: 15 residues. The CDR3 nucleotides are TGTGCCAGCAGCTTGGGGGGGTCCCTCCAAGAGACCCAGTACTTC. Translation: CASSLGGSLQETQYF.

This chain joins TRBV7-2 and TRBJ2-1; 11 nucleotides line up with TRBD2. After removal of 3 bases from V and 9 bases from J, the junction contained 7 bases not matched to a gene. Germline V lookup: CDR1 SGHTA, CDR2 FQGNSA. This CDR3 contains 15 residues. CDR3: CASSFNSGRASEQFF. The CDR3 region has the DNA TGTGCCAGCAGCTTTAATAGCGGGAGGGCCTCTGAGCAGTTCTTC.

In this sample, this clone turned up once. This sequence joins TRBV4-1 and TRBJ1-1, with 11 bases identical to TRBD1. The J segment lost 5 bases and the V segment lost 2 bases, leaving 4 bases of the junction unmatched. The CDR3 runs 15 residues. The germline V gene encodes CDR1 MGHRA and CDR2 YSYEKL. CDR3 region: CASSQTDRGLTEAFF. In DNA, the CDR3 is TGCGCCAGCAGCCAAACGGACAGGGGGCTTACTGAAGCTTTCTTT.

The chain is built from TRBV5-1 and TRBJ2-3, with TRBD2 as a possible D gene (6 bases). This CDR3 has 15 residues. Trimming shortened V by 3 bases and J by 3 bases, and 14 bases separated the two germline ends. From germline, CDR1 is SGHRS and CDR2 YFSETQ. CDR3 region: CASSSLKGRTDTQYF. The CDR3 bases are TGCGCCAGCAGCTCTTTGAAGGGGAGGACAGATACGCAGTATTTT.

This clone was seen once. Here the CDR3 DNA reads TGTGCCATCAGTGAACCGAGACAGGGGCCTGGGGGCTACACCTTC. As protein: CAISEPRQGPGGYTF. The chain links TRBV10-3 to TRBJ1-2; 8 bases align to TRBD1. V lost 3 bases and J lost 8; bases outside the gene matches: 11. In germline, CDR1 is ENHRY, CDR2 SYGVKD. The length of the CDR3 is 15 residues.

The chain has TRBV6-6 and TRBJ1-1; D possibly corresponds to TRBD1 (5 bases). The CDR3 extends over 14 amino acids. The ends were cut back, 7 bases at V and 1 base at J, with 13 bases in the middle. CDR1 and CDR2 from the germline V gene are MNHNY and SVGAGI (reference sequence). CDR3 coding DNA: TGTGCCAGCACACCGGGGGTTCCGAACACTGAAGCTTTCTTT. It codes for CASTPGVPNTEAFF.

Comments on this clone: The same CDR3 can be traced to other DNA sequences in this sample. The chain couples TRBV7-2 to TRBJ2-5, with 7 bases fitting TRBD2. Germline assignment: CDR1 SGHTA and CDR2 FQGNSA. CDR3 length: 13 amino acids. The junction had 2 bases not matched to a gene; V was cut back by 6 bases and J by 1 base. This CDR3 reads CASSLAAQETQYF. As DNA, the CDR3 is TGTGCCAGCAGTCTAGCGGCCCAAGAGACCCAGTACTTC.

CDR3 sequence (DNA): TGTGCCAGCAGCCCGGACTCTCTCTCCTACAATGAGCAGTTCTTC. Protein product: CASSPDSLSYNEQFF. This chain connects TRBV7-9 to TRBJ2-1; tentatively, D is TRBD2 (5 bases). V was shortened by 5 bases and J by 0 bases, with 11 bases between the two germline ends. CDR1 is SEHNR and CDR2 is FQNEAQ in the germline V gene (reference sequence). This CDR3 comprises 15 residues.

The chain has TRBV6-5 and TRBJ1-2; possibly TRBD1 for D (5 bases). The ends were cut back, 6 bases at V and 4 bases at J, with 15 bases in the middle. The CDR3 sequence is 14 residues long. Germline V CDR1 and CDR2: MNHEY, SVGAGI. DNA for the CDR3: TGTGCCAGCAGCTTTGAGGGGAACGGCTATGGCTACACCTTC. It translates to CASSFEGNGYGYTF.

This rearrangement joins TRBV2 to TRBJ1-1, with 11 positions matching TRBD1. The CDR3 covers 15 residues. Trimming at V came to 6 bases and at J to 5 bases, leaving 8 bases not matched to a gene. Germline lookup yields CDR1 SNHLY and CDR2 FYNNEI. The CDR3 DNA is TGTGCCAGCAGCGGGACAGGGGGGATGAGGACTGAAGCTTTCTTT. Its translation is CASSGTGGMRTEAFF.

This clone was picked up one time. The gene calls are TRBV19 and TRBJ1-1, with D perhaps matching TRBD1 (5 bases). The CDR3 extends over 18 amino acids. V was shortened by 7 bases and J by 5 bases, with 29 bases between the two germline ends. Germline V gene sequence: CDR1 LNHDA, CDR2 SQIVND (reference sequence). CDR3 coding DNA: TGTGCCAGTACTGATCCATCTGGGACGACGGTTCATAGGACTGAAGCTTTCTTT. Residues: CASTDPSGTTVHRTEAFF.